This T cell receptor (beta chain) was sequenced in a study of blood T cell repertoires in COVID-19. Turning to the study itself: The United States, Italy and Spain were the sources of the acute and convalescent COVID-19 samples. T cells, B-cell-depleted T cells, or PBMCs supplied cDNA or gDNA.

The CDR3 consists of 16 residues. With V trimmed by 0 bases and J by 7 bases, 5 bases remained unmatched. The germline CDR1 and CDR2 sequences are PRHDT and FYEKMQ (reference sequence). As handled by the study authors: Scientists estimated how many nucleated cells there were by amplifying reference gene primers. Only in-frame clones appear in the TCRdb table, and some are missing; sequencing was by immunoSEQ multiplex PCR. V, J and clone size were drawn from that table, and D and trimming were deduced from the DNA. This table holds around 100,000 clones, approximately 89% found once. The TCR sequence derives from a woman over 75 in a cohort sampled during active COVID-19. The gene calls are TRBV13 and TRBJ2-7, with 14 bases identical to TRBD2. Sequencing input: peripheral blood. In DNA form, the CDR3 reads TGTGCCAGCAGCTTAGGGGGACTAGCGGGGGCGAGTGAGCAGTACTTC. This codes for CASSLGGLAGASEQYF.